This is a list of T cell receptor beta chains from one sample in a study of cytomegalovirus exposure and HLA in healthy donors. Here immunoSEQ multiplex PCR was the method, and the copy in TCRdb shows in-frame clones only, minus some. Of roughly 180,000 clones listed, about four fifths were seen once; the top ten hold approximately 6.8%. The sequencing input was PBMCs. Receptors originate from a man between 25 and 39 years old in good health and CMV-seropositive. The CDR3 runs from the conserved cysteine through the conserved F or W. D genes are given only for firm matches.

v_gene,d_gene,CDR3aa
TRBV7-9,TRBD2,CSSSLRLAATYNEQFF
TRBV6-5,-,CASRVQAGDNSPLHF
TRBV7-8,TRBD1,CASSLGTDEQYF
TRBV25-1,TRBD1,CASSDYRGGQPQHF
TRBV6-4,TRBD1,CASSGSGGETGELFF
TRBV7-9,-,CASSLAGANYGYTF
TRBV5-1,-,CASSLRGEGADTQYF
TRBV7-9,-,CSSSSAGQSTNEKLFF
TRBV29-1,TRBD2,CSVDSGLAANTGELFF
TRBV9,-,CASSAPETFFGGEQYF
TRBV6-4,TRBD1,CASSGSGTGDHNEQFF
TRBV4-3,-,CASSQDQGNQPQHF
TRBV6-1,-,CASSGGVGTEAFF
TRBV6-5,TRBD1,CASSRTGTGNYGYTF
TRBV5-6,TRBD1,CASSQAGTGDEKLFF
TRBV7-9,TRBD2,CASSLDGLAGAYNEQFF
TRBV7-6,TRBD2,CASSLAGLGGTDTQYF
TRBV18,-,CASSPPSETQYF
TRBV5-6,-,CASSTRDSLGGYTF
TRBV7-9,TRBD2,CASSLVTSGGSEQFF
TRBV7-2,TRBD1,CASSRTGVSGANVLTF
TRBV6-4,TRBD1,CASSARQGARGEQFF
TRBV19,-,CASSIGGETQYF
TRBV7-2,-,CASSLVPQWSEAFF
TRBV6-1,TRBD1,CASSEFDRGGYEQYF
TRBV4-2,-,CASSQGGLRDEQYF
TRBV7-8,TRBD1,CASSSGDRGNGYTF
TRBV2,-,CASSEALASETQYF
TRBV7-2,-,CASRRAGPYEQYF
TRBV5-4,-,CASSLRGGHGYTF
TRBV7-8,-,CASSFQGYEQYF
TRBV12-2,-,CASRGASEQFF
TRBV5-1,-,CASSTDTYSGNTIYF